This TCR beta chain comes out of a study of chemoradiotherapy in HPV16-positive cancers. CDR3 size: 15 residues. CDR1 is LNHNV, CDR2 YYDKDF, per germline (reference sequence). The V and J ends lost 5 bases and 8 bases respectively, with 18 bases between them. Assay: immunoSEQ multiplex PCR; the TCRdb copy retains only in-frame clones and omits some. This table holds 30,000 to 40,000 clones, roughly 78% found once. The sequencing here drew on blood, taken from a patient who underwent chemoradiotherapy. This sequence was found in a human donor with HPV-associated anogenital cancer. The chain combines TRBV15 with TRBJ2-2; D is perhaps TRBD1 or TRBD2 (5 bases each). The CDR3 reads CATSWERTQGGELFF. The CDR3 nucleotides are TGTGCCACCAGCTGGGAGCGGACCCAGGGAGGGGAGCTGTTTTTT.